This entry is about one T cell receptor (beta chain). This entry belongs to a study of blood T cell repertoires in COVID-19. Study as a whole: The samples span acute and convalescent COVID-19 from the United States, Italy and Spain. Sources were T cells, B-cell-depleted T cells, or PBMCs; the material itself was cDNA or gDNA.

Original processing notes: Amplification with reference gene primers provided the estimates of nucleated cell counts. Generated by immunoSEQ multiplex PCR, the TCRdb table keeps only in-frame clones and is missing some. That table supplies the V and J calls and clone size; D and trimming were determined from the DNA. This repertoire shows around 370,000 clones, roughly 89% found once; its top ten account for 6.5% to 7%. This CDR3 region has 10 residues. Trimming left V 10 bases short and J 11 bases short, with 14 bases between. Germline CDR1 is MDHEN and CDR2 is SYDVKM. The TCR originated in a man younger than 30 with active or convalescent COVID-19. The chain employs TRBV28 and TRBJ1-1; D call uncertain. The sequenced sample was peripheral blood. This CDR3 reads CATVRGTAFF. The CDR3 DNA reads TGTGCCACCGTACGGGGAACGGCTTTCTTT.